This TCR beta chain was observed in a study of cytomegalovirus exposure and HLA in healthy donors. Findings and caveats of the study: Productive rates of about 87% or about 30% were seen for most TCR beta V segments in an earlier analysis.

Remarks on this clone: Its antigen is currently unknown.

Amplification used 60 Vbeta primers and 13 Jbeta primers. Profiling relied on immunoSEQ multiplex PCR, and the TCRdb table lists in-frame clones only, not all of them. The sample has about 200,000 clones; roughly 83% are singletons. The receptor was isolated from a male donor in good health and CMV-seropositive. The sequenced sample was PBMCs.

Here the CDR3 DNA reads TGTGCCAGCAGCTTCCTTCTAGCGAAAGTCGGGGAGACCCAGTACTTC. It specifies CASSFLLAKVGETQYF. V and J are TRBV7-8 and TRBJ2-5; perhaps TRBD2 as D (6 bases). CDR1 and CDR2 from the germline V gene are SGHVS and FQNEAQ. The V end lost 3 bases, the J end lost 5 bases, and 19 bases lay between the germline ends. The CDR3 is made up of 16 amino acids.